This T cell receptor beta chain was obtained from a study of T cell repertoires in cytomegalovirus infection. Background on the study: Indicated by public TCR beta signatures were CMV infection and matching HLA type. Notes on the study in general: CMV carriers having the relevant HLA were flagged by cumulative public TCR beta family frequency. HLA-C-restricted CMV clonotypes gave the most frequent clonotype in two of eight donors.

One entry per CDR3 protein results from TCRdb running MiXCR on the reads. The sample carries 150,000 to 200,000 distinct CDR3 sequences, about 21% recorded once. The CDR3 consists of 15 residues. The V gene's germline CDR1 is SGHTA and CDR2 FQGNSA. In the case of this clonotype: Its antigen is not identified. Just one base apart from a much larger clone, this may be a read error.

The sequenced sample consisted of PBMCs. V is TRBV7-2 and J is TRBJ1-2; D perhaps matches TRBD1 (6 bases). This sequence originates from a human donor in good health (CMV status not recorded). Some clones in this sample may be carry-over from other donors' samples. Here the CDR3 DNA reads TGTGCCAGCAGCTCCGGTTACAGGGATGAGGGTGGCTTCACCTTC. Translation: CASSSGYRDEGGFTF.